Shown below are 14 T cell receptor beta chains from a single sample sequenced in a study of shared clonotypes between healthy human individuals. TCRdb keeps only in-frame clones here, not all; method: immunoSEQ multiplex PCR. The table has 110,000 or so clones, approximately 70% seen once. Sequenced sample: memory CD8+ T cells sorted from blood. The subset here: CD45RO+ cells pooled with CCR7-negative TemRA cells. All receptors derive from a woman in her twenties or thirties in good health.

This sequence joins TRBV25-1 and TRBJ2-2, with TRBD1 matching 10 bases. Germline V gene lookup returns CDR1 MGHDK and CDR2 SYGVNS. J was trimmed by 8 bases and V by 1 base; bases with no gene match: 10. CDR3 length equals 17 residues. In DNA, the CDR3 is TGTGCCAGCAGTGAATGGGGGACAGGGGATTTCAAGGGGGAGCTGTTTTTT. Translation gives CASSEWGTGDFKGELFF.

This chain connects TRBV2 to TRBJ1-1, with 10 positions matching TRBD1. V lost 4 bases and J lost 0; bases outside the gene matches: 5. The V gene's germline CDR1 is SNHLY and CDR2 FYNNEI. CDR3 length: 16 amino acids. The CDR3: CASSALGQGVNTEAFF. The CDR3 DNA is TGTGCCAGCAGTGCGTTAGGACAGGGGGTGAACACTGAAGCTTTCTTT.

The CDR3 reads CASKPGEGDTGELFF. CDR3 DNA: TGCGCCAGCAAACCCGGCGAGGGTGACACCGGGGAGCTGTTTTTT. This rearrangement joins TRBV10-1 to TRBJ2-2, with a weak D call TRBD2 (5 bases). This CDR3 has 15 amino acids. V lost 7 bases and J 3 bases, leaving 15 bases between the germline ends. The germline V gene encodes CDR1 WNHNN and CDR2 SYGVQD (reference sequence).

The V call is TRBV28, the J call TRBJ2-3, with TRBD1 matching over 7 bases. This CDR3 has 15 residues. V lost 5 bases to trimming and J lost 6 bases; unmatched junction nucleotides: 11. Per germline, CDR1 MDHEN and CDR2 SYDVKM. CDR3 sequence reads: CASSPRDRGWDTQYF. CDR3 coding DNA: TGTGCCAGCAGTCCCCGGGACAGAGGATGGGATACGCAGTATTTT.

J is TRBJ2-7 and V is TRBV25-1; a possible D gene is TRBD2 (5 bases). V lost 4 bases and J 0 bases, leaving 13 bases between the germline ends. The CDR3 extends over 15 amino acids. Germline V lookup: CDR1 MGHDK, CDR2 SYGVNS. The CDR3 coding sequence is TGTGCCAGCAGTGGGGGAGCCGACTCCTCCTACGAGCAGTACTTC. Its protein product is CASSGGADSSYEQYF.

The chain employs TRBV7-2 and TRBJ2-6; D is unresolved. The CDR3 is 14 amino acids. The germline V and J ends were trimmed by 8 bases and 0 bases, with 8 bases remaining between them. The germline gives CDR1 SGHTA, CDR2 FQGNSA. The CDR3 sequence: CASLSSSGANVLTF. CDR3 sequence (DNA): TGTGCCAGCCTATCCTCCTCTGGGGCCAACGTCCTGACTTTC.

This clone was recorded many times. The CDR3 region has the DNA TGTGCCAGCCGCAGGGCGGGGCGCAATCAGCCCCAGCATTTT. Residues: CASRRAGRNQPQHF. This chain joins TRBV6-5 and TRBJ1-5; tentatively, D is TRBD1 (5 bases). CDR1 and CDR2 (germline): MNHEY, SVGAGI. V lost 8 bases and J 2 bases, leaving 13 bases between the germline ends. The CDR3 is 14 residues long.

This chain joins TRBV28 and TRBJ1-5; no firm D call. The germline CDR1 and CDR2 sequences are MDHEN and SYDVKM. V dropped 0 bases and J dropped 4 bases, with 7 bases sitting between them. The CDR3 covers 14 residues. In DNA form, the CDR3 reads TGTGCCAGCAGTTTATGGCGGGATAATCAGCCCCAGCATTTT. It is translated as CASSLWRDNQPQHF.

Ten or more counts support this clone. This chain joins TRBV7-9 and TRBJ2-5; D is undetermined. Germline CDR1 reads SEHNR; CDR2 reads FQNEAQ (reference sequence). The CDR3 extends over 14 amino acids. Between the trimmed V and J ends, which lost 5 bases and 4 bases, there was a span of 14 bases. DNA of the CDR3: TGTGCCAGCAGCGCGGTGGGGTCCTCAGAGACCCAGTACTTC. It is translated as CASSAVGSSETQYF. The full variable domain, rest sourced from reference TRBV7-9 and TRBJ2-5, is DTGVSQNPRHKITKRGQNVTFRCDPISEHNRLYWYRQTLGQGPEFLTYFQNEAQLEKSRLLSDRFSAERPKGSFSTLEIQRTEQGDSAMYLCASSAVGSSETQYFGPGTRLLVL.

The V gene is TRBV27, the J gene TRBJ1-5; the match to TRBD1 covers 8 bases. CDR1 is MNHEY, CDR2 SMNVEV, per germline (reference sequence). Trimming took 8 bases from V and 2 from J; bases not matched to a gene: 2. This CDR3 is 13 amino acids long. The CDR3 sequence: CASAGQGNQPQHF. In nucleotides, the CDR3 is TGTGCCAGCGCGGGACAGGGCAATCAGCCCCAGCATTTT.

This chain uses TRBV7-6 with TRBJ2-3; 11 bases match TRBD2. CDR1 is SGHVS, CDR2 FNYEAQ, per germline. With 5 bases clipped from V and 2 bases from J, the junction kept 6 bases outside the gene matches. The CDR3 consists of 16 residues. The CDR3 DNA reads TGTGCCAGCAGCCCACGACTAGCGGGGTACACAGATACGCAGTATTTT. This encodes CASSPRLAGYTDTQYF. Using reference TRBV7-6 and TRBJ2-3 for the parts outside the CDR3, the full variable domain is GAGVSQSPRYKVTKRGQDVALRCDPISGHVSLYWYRQALGQGPEFLTYFNYEAQQDKSGLPNDRFSAERPEGSISTLTIQRTEQRDSAMYRCASSPRLAGYTDTQYFGPGTRLTVL.

In regard to this clone: Other DNA variants within this sample encode the same CDR3. CDR3 loop: CASSVSWGDQPQHF. CDR3 bases: TGTGCCAGCAGCGTAAGTTGGGGGGATCAGCCCCAGCATTTT. The J gene is TRBJ1-5, the V gene TRBV9; possibly TRBD1 for D (5 bases). The CDR3 consists of 14 residues. Germline assignment: CDR1 SGDLS and CDR2 YYNGEE. Between the trimmed V and J ends, which lost 1 base and 5 bases, there was a span of 10 bases.

Many counts were recorded for this clone. The V and J genes are TRBV4-1 and TRBJ2-7; 7 nucleotides align to TRBD2. This CDR3 contains 16 residues. Germline V gives CDR1 MGHRA, CDR2 YSYEKL. V shed 0 bases, J shed 5 bases, and the junction held 10 bases outside the gene matches. This CDR3 is CASSQEVREAGNEQYF. The CDR3 DNA follows: TGCGCCAGCAGCCAAGAGGTACGGGAGGCCGGGAACGAGCAGTACTTC.

The chain uses TRBV5-1 and TRBJ2-1; 8 bases agree with TRBD2. Germline trimming cut 4 bases from V and 4 bases from J; bases unmatched to any gene: 10. From germline, CDR1 is SGHRS and CDR2 YFSETQ. The CDR3 extends over 16 amino acids. CDR3 in amino acids: CASSPGSSGLYNEQFF. CDR3 in DNA: TGCGCCAGCAGCCCGGGATCTAGCGGGTTATACAATGAGCAGTTCTTC.